One and the same sample provided the 20 T cell receptor beta chains below, sequenced in a study of beta chain features in type 1 diabetes. Expressed TCRB transcripts were sequenced, since all the RNA that had been isolated was reverse transcribed. Profiled with immunoSEQ multiplex PCR; TCRdb holds only in-frame clones, not every one. The table includes 400,000 to 450,000 clones, over 11% detected once. The sample comprised naive CD4+ T cells from blood. Receptors were obtained from a man aged 25 to 45 in good health.

This clone turned up a few times. In DNA, the CDR3 is TGTGCCAGCAGCGTAGGACCAGACAGGGCCACCTACGAGCAGTACTTC. Encoded protein: CASSVGPDRATYEQYF. The V call is TRBV9, the J call TRBJ2-7; TRBD1 aligns across 7 bases. V was pared by 0 bases and J by 2 bases, with 8 bases of the junction left unmatched. CDR3 size: 16 residues. CDR1 and CDR2 (germline): SGDLS, YYNGEE. Using reference TRBV9 and TRBJ2-7 for the parts outside the CDR3, the full variable domain is DSGVTQTPKHLITATGQRVTLRCSPRSGDLSVYWYQQSLDQGLQFLIQYYNGEERAKGNILERFSAQQFPDLHSELNLSSLELGDSALYFCASSVGPDRATYEQYFGPGTRLTVT.

This clone was detected only a few times. DNA of the CDR3: TGTGCCAGCAGTGCGGTTGTATACGAGCAGTACTTC. It specifies CASSAVVYEQYF. This chain uses TRBV2 with TRBJ2-7; the D is unclear. Germline CDR1 SNHLY, CDR2 FYNNEI. Trimming left V 4 bases short and J 4 bases short, with 8 bases between. CDR3 length equals 12 residues.

The chain is built from TRBV10-3 and TRBJ2-3; D might be TRBD1 (6 bases). This CDR3 has 13 residues. Germline V gene lookup returns CDR1 ENHRY and CDR2 SYGVKD. The chain's CDR3 is CAHQGYHTDTQYF. In DNA, the CDR3 is TGTGCGCATCAGGGGTACCACACAGATACGCAGTATTTT.

The table lists this clone with a few counts. The rearrangement joins TRBV9 to TRBJ1-2; D gene ambiguous. The CDR3 extends over 14 amino acids. Trimming pared 1 base from V and 1 base from J, leaving 8 bases between. Germline CDR1 reads SGDLS; CDR2 reads YYNGEE. The CDR3 reads CASSVSPGNYGYTF. The CDR3 DNA follows: TGTGCCAGCAGCGTAAGTCCCGGTAACTATGGCTACACCTTC.

V gene TRBV6-5 combines with J gene TRBJ1-2; possibly TRBD1 for D (5 bases). The V end was cut by 6 bases, the J end by 1 base, with 9 bases between. Germline assignment: CDR1 MNHEY and CDR2 SVGAGI. CDR3 length: 13 residues. The CDR3 protein is CASRVTVNYGYTF. CDR3 in DNA: TGTGCCAGCAGGGTGACAGTTAACTATGGCTACACCTTC.

This chain connects TRBV5-1 to TRBJ2-3; TRBD2 matches at 11 bases. Unmatched junction bases numbered 3, after V lost 4 bases and J lost 2 bases. The germline CDR1 and CDR2 sequences are SGHRS and YFSETQ. This CDR3 is 15 amino acids long. The CDR3 spells CASSPGLAVTDTQYF. CDR3 bases: TGCGCCAGCAGCCCGGGACTAGCGGTCACAGATACGCAGTATTTT.

This clone was seen repeatedly, ten times or more. The chain recombines TRBV23-1 with TRBJ1-2; no reliable D call. Being an ORF, TRBV23-1 has a function that is uncertain. Between the trimmed V and J ends, which lost 5 bases and 5 bases, there was a span of 6 bases. The CDR3 is 11 residues long. CDR3 DNA: TGCGCCAGCAGTTCTAGATATGGCTACACCTTC. Its translation: CASSSRYGYTF.

This clone has ten or more counts. The V gene is TRBV23-1, the J gene TRBJ1-2; D unclear. TRBV23-1 is labeled an ORF, and its function is uncertain. The V gene lost 4 bases and the J gene lost 8 bases, with 14 bases spanning the gap. The CDR3 spans 13 residues. Written as DNA, the CDR3 is TGCGCCAGCAGTCGACGGACCTGCTACGGCTACACCTTC. Amino acid sequence: CASSRRTCYGYTF.

This clone turned up a few times. V usage is TRBV30 and J usage is TRBJ1-2; D remains ambiguous. In germline, CDR1 is GTSNPN, CDR2 SVGIG (reference sequence). The CDR3 consists of 13 residues. V lost 2 bases to trimming and J lost 7 bases, with 14 bases between them. This chain's CDR3 is CAWSPTVKSGYTF. For the CDR3, the DNA is TGTGCCTGGAGTCCCACAGTGAAGAGTGGCTACACCTTC.

This clone has more than one count but fewer than ten. The rearrangement links TRBV15 to TRBJ2-2; D gene uncertain. This CDR3 comprises 11 residues. CDR1 is LNHNV, CDR2 YYDKDF, per germline (reference sequence). The V and J ends lost 5 bases and 6 bases respectively, with 4 bases between them. CDR3 coding DNA: TGTGCCACCAGCCTCTCCGGGGAGCTGTTTTTT. Translating gives CATSLSGELFF.

This clone was seen only a few times. This sequence joins TRBV4-3 and TRBJ2-7; D may match TRBD1 or TRBD2 (5 bases each). Per the germline V gene, CDR1 is LGHNA and CDR2 is YSLEER. The germline V and J ends were trimmed by 1 base and 0 bases, with 16 bases remaining between them. CDR3 length: 17 residues. DNA for the CDR3: TGCGCCAGCAGCCAAGTGAGGGGTCGTAAAAGCTCCTACGAGCAGTACGTC. The encoded protein is CASSQVRGRKSSYEQYV.

This clone was seen a handful of times. The chain is built from TRBV10-3 and TRBJ2-2; tentative D call: TRBD2 (5 bases). The CDR3 consists of 16 residues. CDR1 ENHRY and CDR2 SYGVKD come from the germline V gene. With 0 bases removed from V and 6 bases from J, the gap between germline ends came to 14 bases. The CDR3 DNA is TGTGCCATCAGTGAGTCGAGAGGGCTAGCAGCCGGGGAGCTGTTTTTT. Encoded protein: CAISESRGLAAGELFF.

There are a few counts of this clone. The chain couples TRBV29-1 to TRBJ2-1; D might be TRBD2 (6 bases). Trimming removed 5 bases from V and 6 bases from J, with 26 bases in between. Germline V gives CDR1 SQVTM, CDR2 ANQGSEA. The length of the CDR3 is 17 residues. In DNA form, the CDR3 reads TGCAGCGTTCTTCAATCCTACGGACTACTCAAAACCAATGAGCAGTTCTTC. Residues: CSVLQSYGLLKTNEQFF.

The V gene is TRBV29-1, the J gene TRBJ2-6; no firm D call. The CDR3 runs to 14 residues. V was shortened by 5 bases and J by 1 base, with 9 bases between the two germline ends. Germline V CDR1 and CDR2: SQVTM, ANQGSEA. The CDR3 sequence is CSVPAGSGANVLTF. The CDR3 nucleotides read TGCAGCGTTCCGGCCGGGTCTGGGGCCAACGTCCTGACTTTC.

This clone has only a few counts. DNA for the CDR3: TGTGCCAGCAGCGTAGTGGCTAGAAGCGGATCCGGGGAGCTGTTTTTT. Residues: CASSVVARSGSGELFF. V is TRBV9 and J is TRBJ2-2, with a tentative D call TRBD2 (5 bases). The V end was cut by 0 bases, the J end by 6 bases, with 15 bases between. This CDR3 is built from 16 residues. Looked up from germline, CDR1 is SGDLS and CDR2 is YYNGEE.

The gene calls are TRBV7-2 and TRBJ2-1; 7 bases align to TRBD1. The V gene end was trimmed by 5 bases and the J gene end by 0 bases; junction bases not matched to a gene: 4. Germline V lookup: CDR1 SGHTA, CDR2 FQGNSA. The CDR3 has 15 residues. CDR3 residues: CASSTDRISYNEQFF. CDR3 nucleotides: TGTGCCAGCAGCACGGACAGGATCTCCTACAATGAGCAGTTCTTC.

This clone was seen only a few times. V is TRBV27 and J is TRBJ2-5, with D unresolved. Germline V gene data show CDR1 as MNHEY and CDR2 as SMNVEV (reference sequence). The CDR3 consists of 13 residues. The ends were cut back, 8 bases at V and 9 bases at J, with 19 bases in the middle. The CDR3 loop reads CASRPANLLAQYF. The CDR3 DNA sequence: TGTGCCAGCCGACCGGCTAATTTGTTGGCCCAGTACTTC.

This clone has more than one count but fewer than ten. The gene calls are TRBV11-2 and TRBJ2-3; TRBD2 agrees at 7 bases. CDR3 size: 16 residues. Germline V lookup: CDR1 SGHAT, CDR2 FQNNGV. J gave up 0 bases and V 1 base, and 4 bases lay outside the gene matches. The CDR3 DNA follows: TGTGCCAGCAGCTTAGCAGCGGGAACTAGCACAGATACGCAGTATTTT. Translation gives CASSLAAGTSTDTQYF.

The chain couples TRBV14 to TRBJ2-1; 11 bases map to TRBD2. CDR1 is SGHDN, CDR2 FVKESK, per germline. With V trimmed by 1 base and J by 3 bases, 2 bases remained unmatched. The CDR3 loop spans 16 amino acids. CDR3 DNA: TGTGCCAGCAGCCAAGGCCTAGCGGGAGGCTACAATGAGCAGTTCTTC. This codes for CASSQGLAGGYNEQFF. The full variable domain, in which reference TRBV14 and TRBJ2-1 provide the parts outside the CDR3, is EAGVTQFPSHSVIEKGQTVTLRCDPISGHDNLYWYRRVMGKEIKFLLHFVKESKQDESGMPNNRFLAERTGGTYSTLKVQPAELEDSGVYFCASSQGLAGGYNEQFFGPGTRLTVL.

The V and J genes are TRBV7-2 and TRBJ2-3, with D possibly being TRBD2 (5 bases). Germline loops: CDR1 SGHTA, CDR2 FQGNSA. Between the trimmed V and J ends, which lost 5 bases and 2 bases, there was a span of 14 bases. The CDR3 length is 15 residues. The CDR3 bases are TGTGCCAGCAGCCCGAGGCGGGCCTACACAGATACGCAGTATTTT. Its translation: CASSPRRAYTDTQYF.